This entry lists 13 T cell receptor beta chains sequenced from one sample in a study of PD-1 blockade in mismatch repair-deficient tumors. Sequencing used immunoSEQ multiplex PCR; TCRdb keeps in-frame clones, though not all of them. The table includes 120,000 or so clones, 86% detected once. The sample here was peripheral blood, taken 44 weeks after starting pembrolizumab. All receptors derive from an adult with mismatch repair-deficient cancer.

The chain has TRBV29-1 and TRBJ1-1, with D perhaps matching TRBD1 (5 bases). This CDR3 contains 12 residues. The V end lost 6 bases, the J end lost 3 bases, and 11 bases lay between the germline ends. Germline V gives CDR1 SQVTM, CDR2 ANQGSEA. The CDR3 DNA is TGCAGCGTGGACGACAGTTACACTGAAGCTTTCTTT. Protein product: CSVDDSYTEAFF.

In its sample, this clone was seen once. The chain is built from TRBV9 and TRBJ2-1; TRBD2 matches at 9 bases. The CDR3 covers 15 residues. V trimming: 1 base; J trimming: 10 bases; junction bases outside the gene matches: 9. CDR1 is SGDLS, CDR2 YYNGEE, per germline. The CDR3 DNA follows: TGTGCCAGCAGCGTATATCCAGCGGGAGGAGAAGAGCAGTTCTTC. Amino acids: CASSVYPAGGEEQFF.

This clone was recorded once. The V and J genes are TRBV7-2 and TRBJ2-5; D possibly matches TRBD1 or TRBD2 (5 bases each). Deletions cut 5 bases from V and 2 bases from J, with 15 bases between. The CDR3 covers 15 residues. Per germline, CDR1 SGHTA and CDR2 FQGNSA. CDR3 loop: CASSRMGVSQETQYF. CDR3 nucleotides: TGTGCCAGCAGCCGCATGGGGGTCTCACAAGAGACCCAGTACTTC.

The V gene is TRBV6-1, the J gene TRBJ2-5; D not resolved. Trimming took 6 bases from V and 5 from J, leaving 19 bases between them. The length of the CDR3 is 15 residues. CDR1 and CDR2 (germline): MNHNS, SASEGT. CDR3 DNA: TGTGCCAGCAGATCAACCTTGGGCATCCTGGAGACCCAGTACTTC. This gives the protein CASRSTLGILETQYF.

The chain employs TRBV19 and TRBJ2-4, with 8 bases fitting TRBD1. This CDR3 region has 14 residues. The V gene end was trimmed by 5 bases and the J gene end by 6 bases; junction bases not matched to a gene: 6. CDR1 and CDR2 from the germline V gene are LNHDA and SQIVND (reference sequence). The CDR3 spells CASSPTDRGNIQYF. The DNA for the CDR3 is TGTGCCAGTAGTCCAACTGACAGGGGAAACATTCAGTACTTC. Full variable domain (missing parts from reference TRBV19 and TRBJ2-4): DGGITQSPKYLFRKEGQNVTLSCEQNLNHDAMYWYRQDPGQGLRLIYYSQIVNDFQKGDIAEGYSVSREKKESFPLTVTSAQKNPTAFYLCASSPTDRGNIQYFGAGTRLSVL.

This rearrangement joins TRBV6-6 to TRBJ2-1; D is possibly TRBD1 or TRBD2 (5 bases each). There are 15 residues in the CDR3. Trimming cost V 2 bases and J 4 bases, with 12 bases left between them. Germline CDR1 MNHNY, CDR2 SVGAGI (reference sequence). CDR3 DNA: TGTGCCAGCAGTTACGGGGCTAGCCTATACAATGAGCAGTTCTTC. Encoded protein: CASSYGASLYNEQFF.

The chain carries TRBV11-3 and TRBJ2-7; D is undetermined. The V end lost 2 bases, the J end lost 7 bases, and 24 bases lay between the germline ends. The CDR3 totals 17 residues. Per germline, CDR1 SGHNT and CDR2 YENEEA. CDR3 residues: CASSLLQPGVILREQYF. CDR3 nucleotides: TGTGCCAGCAGCTTATTACAGCCAGGAGTAATCCTACGGGAGCAGTACTTC.

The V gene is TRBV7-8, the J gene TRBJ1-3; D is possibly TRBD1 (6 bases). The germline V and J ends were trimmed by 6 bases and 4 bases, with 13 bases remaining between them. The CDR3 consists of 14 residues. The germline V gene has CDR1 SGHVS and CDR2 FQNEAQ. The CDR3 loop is CASSLRQEGNTIYF. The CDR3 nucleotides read TGTGCCAGCAGTCTACGACAGGAGGGAAACACCATATATTTT.

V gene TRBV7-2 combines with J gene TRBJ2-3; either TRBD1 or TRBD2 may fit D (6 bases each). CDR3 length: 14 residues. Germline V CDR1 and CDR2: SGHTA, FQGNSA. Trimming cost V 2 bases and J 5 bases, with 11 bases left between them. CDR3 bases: TGTGCCAGCAGCTTACGGGGGCGGGAAGATACGCAGTATTTT. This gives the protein CASSLRGREDTQYF.

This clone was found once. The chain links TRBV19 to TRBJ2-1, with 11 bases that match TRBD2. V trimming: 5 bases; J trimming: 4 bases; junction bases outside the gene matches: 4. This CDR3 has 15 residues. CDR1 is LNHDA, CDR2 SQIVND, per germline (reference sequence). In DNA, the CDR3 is TGTGCCAGTAGTCAGACTAGCGGGATTTACAATGAGCAGTTCTTC. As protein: CASSQTSGIYNEQFF. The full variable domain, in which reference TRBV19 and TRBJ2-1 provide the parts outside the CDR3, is DGGITQSPKYLFRKEGQNVTLSCEQNLNHDAMYWYRQDPGQGLRLIYYSQIVNDFQKGDIAEGYSVSREKKESFPLTVTSAQKNPTAFYLCASSQTSGIYNEQFFGPGTRLTVL.

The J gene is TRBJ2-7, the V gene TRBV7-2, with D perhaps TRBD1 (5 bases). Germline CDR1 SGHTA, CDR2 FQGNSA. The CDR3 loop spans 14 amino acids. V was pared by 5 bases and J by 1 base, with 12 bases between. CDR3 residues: CASSPWAGSYEQYF. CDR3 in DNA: TGTGCCAGCAGCCCATGGGCAGGGTCCTACGAGCAGTACTTC.

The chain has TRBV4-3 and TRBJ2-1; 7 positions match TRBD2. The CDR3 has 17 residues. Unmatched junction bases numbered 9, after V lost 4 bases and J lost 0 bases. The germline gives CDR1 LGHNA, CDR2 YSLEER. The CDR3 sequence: CASSPYDGGSSYNEQFF. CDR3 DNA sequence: TGCGCCAGCAGCCCCTACGACGGCGGGAGCTCCTACAATGAGCAGTTCTTC.

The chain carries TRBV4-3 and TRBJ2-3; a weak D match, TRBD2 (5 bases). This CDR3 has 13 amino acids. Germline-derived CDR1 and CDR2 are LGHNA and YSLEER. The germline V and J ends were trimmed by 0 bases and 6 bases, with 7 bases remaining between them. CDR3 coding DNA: TGCGCCAGCAGCCAAGATCGGGGTGATACGCAGTATTTT. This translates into CASSQDRGDTQYF.